Below, one TCR beta chain is given with its context. The antigen is not known. The CDR3 length is 13 residues. Germline V gene data show CDR1 as SGHRS and CDR2 as YFSETQ. Trimming took 0 bases from V and 8 from J; bases not matched to a gene: 2. The sample belongs to a study of cytomegalovirus exposure and HLA in healthy donors. PCR was performed using 60 Vbeta and 13 Jbeta primers. The data were produced by immunoSEQ multiplex PCR, yet TCRdb's version contains in-frame clones alone and is incomplete. The sample contains roughly 130,000 clones, 70% to 75% of which appear only once. Study-wide results and caveats: Later analysis demonstrated an association between a missense DCLRE1C variant and TCR beta V- and J-gene trimming.

The clonotype was recovered from a woman aged 40 to 55 in good health and CMV-seropositive. Input material: PBMCs. The chain has TRBV5-1 and TRBJ2-1, with 7 bases matching TRBD1. The CDR3 is CASSLGQGYEQFF. As DNA, the CDR3 is TGCGCCAGCAGCTTGGGACAGGGTTATGAGCAGTTCTTC.